This TCR beta chain was profiled in a study of blood T cells in healthy people across ages. Whole-study findings and limits: There was no known CMV status for donors, so expanded clonotype changes were possibly confounded. The study found more naive CD4+ cells and higher diversity in long-lived than aged donors. Reliance upon unsorted PBMCs precluded definitive naive versus antigen-experienced comparison.

The CDR3 loop spans 12 amino acids. The germline V and J ends were trimmed by 6 bases and 6 bases, with 12 bases remaining between them. Germline V gene data show CDR1 as DFQATT and CDR2 as SNEGSKA (reference sequence). On this clonotype: The antigen remains undetermined.

Alongside a J-beta primer mix, a sample-barcoded 5' primer served in a second PCR lasting roughly 6 to 12 cycles. TCRdb reanalysed the 5' RACE reads using MiXCR and keeps one entry per CDR3 protein. The sample holds over 950,000 distinct CDR3 sequences, roughly half seen once. The chain employs TRBV20-1 and TRBJ2-1; possible D gene TRBD1, 5 bases. Source material: blood. The sequence derives from a woman aged 55 to 70 in good health. In DNA form, the CDR3 reads TGCAGTGCCACTCTAGGGGTCAATGAGCAGTTCTTC. Its protein product is CSATLGVNEQFF.